This passage covers 25 T cell receptor beta chains from one sample sequenced in a study of regulatory T cells in long-lasting Graves disease. CDR3-region Arm-PCR and iRepertoire HTBI primers produced the TCR beta libraries. TCRdb re-analysed the multiplex PCR reads in MiXCR, keeping a single row per CDR3 protein. The sample shows 400,000 to 650,000 distinct CDR3 sequences, about 16% of them seen only once. Regarding time point: newly diagnosed GD, antithyroid drugs for less than 3 months. Generation of the TCR library employed RNA extracted from PBMCs. The data also belong to a second study, concerning T cells in Graves' hyperthyroidism and ophthalmopathy.

The source was peripheral blood mononuclear cells (PBMCs), collected at new diagnosis, from a patient treated with antithyroid drugs. Source of these receptors: a woman aged 35 to 59 with Graves disease.

The V gene is TRBV7-6, the J gene TRBJ2-1; perhaps TRBD2 as D (5 bases). The CDR3 totals 14 residues. V lost 5 bases, J lost 7 bases, and 15 bases lay in between. Germline CDR1 reads SGHVS; CDR2 reads FNYEAQ. DNA for the CDR3: TGTGCCAGCAGCCGAGCAAGAGGGCCGAATGAGCAGTTCTTC. As protein: CASSRARGPNEQFF.

This clonotype was observed many times. The junction shows a germline mismatch at one end, possibly a read error. The gene calls are TRBV5-1 and TRBJ1-2, with TRBD1 matching 8 bases. The CDR3 has 14 amino acids. CDR1 is SGHRS and CDR2 is YFSETQ in the germline V gene. In DNA, the CDR3 is TGTGCCAGCAGCTTGGAGCAGGGGGCGTATGGCTACACCTTC. Translation: CASSLEQGAYGYTF.

This clonotype was recorded a few times. The chain uses TRBV3-1 and TRBJ1-1; a possible D gene is TRBD1 (6 bases). This CDR3 has 15 amino acids. Germline CDR1 reads LGHDT; CDR2 reads YNNKEL (reference sequence). Trimming took 5 bases from V and 11 from J, leaving 24 bases between them. CDR3 sequence: CASSEFGGGQDWAFF. As DNA, the CDR3 is TGTGCCAGCAGCGAGTTTGGCGGGGGACAAGATTGGGCTTTCTTT. Complete variable domain (other parts from reference TRBV3-1 and TRBJ1-1): DTAVSQTPKYLVTQMGNDKSIKCEQNLGHDTMYWYKQDSKKFLKIMFSYNNKELIINETVPNRFSPKSPDKAHLNLHINSLELGDSAVYFCASSEFGGGQDWAFFGQGTRLTVV.

This clonotype was seen repeatedly, ten times or more. V is TRBV3-1 and J is TRBJ1-3, with D possibly matching TRBD1 (6 bases). The V gene's germline CDR1 is LGHDT and CDR2 YNNKEL (reference sequence). The V end lost 3 bases, the J end lost 4 bases, and 10 bases lay between the germline ends. The CDR3 runs to 14 residues. This chain's CDR3 is CASSQHRVGNTIYF. As DNA, the CDR3 is TGTGCCAGCAGCCAGCACAGGGTCGGAAACACCATATATTTT.

V is TRBV28 and J is TRBJ2-7, with 8 bases fitting TRBD1. The CDR3 length is 15 residues. CDR1 and CDR2 from the germline V gene are MDHEN and SYDVKM. Trimming took 5 bases from V and 2 from J; bases not matched to a gene: 8. CDR3 protein: CASSTTPGGTYEQYF. The DNA for the CDR3 is TGTGCCAGCAGTACCACCCCAGGGGGCACCTACGAGCAGTACTTC.

The sample holds many counts of this clonotype. The rearrangement links TRBV5-1 to TRBJ2-3; 9 bases fit TRBD2. V lost 3 bases to trimming and J lost 5 bases; unmatched junction nucleotides: 7. Per germline, CDR1 SGHRS and CDR2 YFSETQ. CDR3 size: 15 residues. CDR3 coding DNA: TGCGCCAGCAGCTCCTTAGCGGGGGTTGGAGATACGCAGTATTTT. Translating gives CASSSLAGVGDTQYF.

In its sample, this clonotype was seen once. The chain recombines TRBV12-3 or TRBV12-4 with TRBJ1-1; D unclear. This CDR3 contains 14 residues. V was trimmed by 2 bases and J by 0 bases, leaving 7 bases between them. The CDR3 here is CASSLWELNTEAFF. The DNA of the CDR3 is TGTGCCAGCAGTTTATGGGAGTTGAACACTGAAGCTTTCTTT.

The table lists this clonotype with many counts. The chain is built from TRBV2 and TRBJ2-3, with 10 bases lining up with TRBD1. The CDR3 extends over 18 amino acids. J lost 2 bases, V lost 2 bases, and 10 bases had no gene match. The germline V gene encodes CDR1 SNHLY and CDR2 FYNNEI. The DNA for the CDR3 is TGTGCCAGCAGTGAAAGGGGGCCAGGGACAGGGGACACAGATACGCAGTATTTT. Translated: CASSERGPGTGDTDTQYF. The full variable domain, completed using reference TRBV2 and TRBJ2-3, is EPEVTQTPSHQVTQMGQEVILRCVPISNHLYFYWYRQILGQKVEFLVSFYNNEISEKSEIFDDQFSVERPDGSNFTLKIRSTKLEDSAMYFCASSERGPGTGDTDTQYFGPGTRLTVL.

This clonotype appeared many times. V and J are TRBV11-2 and TRBJ1-6; D unresolved. CDR3 length: 15 residues. CDR1 and CDR2 (germline): SGHAT, FQNNGV. V was clipped by 1 base and J by 8 bases, with 12 bases between them. The chain's CDR3 is CASSLGFGSHSPLHF. The DNA for the CDR3 is TGTGCCAGCAGCTTAGGTTTTGGGTCCCATTCACCCCTCCACTTT.

Many counts were recorded for this clonotype. One end of the junction varies from germline; a read error may be responsible. CDR3 sequence (DNA): TGTGCCAGCAGCGCAGCCGGGACTACACAAGCCAACTTC. It is translated as CASSAAGTTQANF. V is TRBV2 and J is TRBJ2-1, with 7 bases identical to TRBD2. The CDR3 covers 13 residues. Germline CDR1 is SNHLY and CDR2 is FYNNEI.

The table lists this clonotype with a few counts. The chain uses TRBV24-1 and TRBJ1-5; 7 nucleotides align to TRBD1. The V segment lost 4 bases and the J segment 3 bases; nucleotides outside the gene matches: 17. The V gene's germline CDR1 is KGHDR and CDR2 SFDVKD. The CDR3 has 19 amino acids. The CDR3 DNA reads TGTGCCACCAGTGAGCCTCCGGGACAGATAGTAAAGCTCAATCAGCCCCAGCATTTT. It specifies CATSEPPGQIVKLNQPQHF.

For this clonotype: Being one base from a much bigger clone, this may be a read error. The V gene is TRBV20-1, the J gene TRBJ2-3; 11 nucleotides match TRBD2. The end of the DNA aligns better with TRBJ2-7, so the J call may be wrong. The CDR3 is made up of 16 amino acids. Germline CDR1 is DFQATT and CDR2 is SNEGSKA (reference sequence). The CDR3 here is CSARGGTSGGYNEQYF. The CDR3 DNA follows: TGCAGTGCTAGAGGGGGCACTAGCGGGGGATACAATGAGCAGTACTTC.

This clonotype was observed at least ten times. V is TRBV11-1 and J is TRBJ2-2; D is uncertain. Germline V gene sequence: CDR1 SGHAT, CDR2 FQDESV (reference sequence). This CDR3 has 14 amino acids. V lost 4 bases, J lost 4 bases, and 10 bases lay in between. CDR3 in amino acids: CASSSAVGTGELFF. CDR3 in DNA: TGTGCCAGCAGCTCAGCTGTTGGCACCGGGGAGCTGTTTTTT.

This clonotype has just a few counts. The chain combines TRBV12-5 with TRBJ2-7; D unclear. CDR1 and CDR2 from the germline V gene are LGHNT and FRNRAP. This CDR3 has 13 amino acids. The ends were cut back, 1 base at V and 9 bases at J, with 13 bases in the middle. The CDR3 sequence is CASGLGSAIWQYF. CDR3 nucleotides: TGTGCTAGTGGTTTGGGGAGCGCTATCTGGCAGTACTTC. Based on the CDR3 plus reference TRBV12-5 and TRBJ2-7, the full variable domain is DARVTQTPRHKVTEMGQEVTMRCQPILGHNTVFWYRQTMMQGLELLAYFRNRAPLDDSGMPKDRFSAEMPDATLATLKIQPSEPRDSAVYFCASGLGSAIWQYFGPGTRLTVT.

This clonotype turned up a few times. The J gene is TRBJ1-1, the V gene TRBV15, with D perhaps TRBD1 (6 bases). The CDR3 has 18 amino acids. V lost 5 bases and J 6 bases, leaving 28 bases between the germline ends. The germline V gene has CDR1 LNHNV and CDR2 YYDKDF (reference sequence). The CDR3 sequence is CATSSPVAGATRRSEAFF. As DNA, the CDR3 is TGTGCCACCAGCTCCCCCGTTGCGGGGGCGACCCGAAGGTCTGAAGCTTTCTTT.

The V and J genes are TRBV12-3 or TRBV12-4 and TRBJ2-3; 8 nucleotides align to TRBD2. After removal of 3 bases from V and 5 bases from J, the junction contained 7 bases not matched to a gene. This CDR3 spans 15 amino acids. DNA of the CDR3: TGTGCCAGCAGTTTGGCGGGGGGCCGGTTAGATACGCAGTATTTT. It translates to CASSLAGGRLDTQYF.

This sequence joins TRBV15 and TRBJ2-1, with D maybe TRBD2 (7 bases). This CDR3 contains 16 residues. CDR1 is LNHNV and CDR2 is YYDKDF in the germline V gene (reference sequence). Trimming took 4 bases from V and 7 from J, leaving 20 bases between them. The CDR3, as DNA: TGTGCCACCAGCAAGAACCAGGGGCACGGGGGGAATGAGCAGTTCTTC. Amino acid sequence: CATSKNQGHGGNEQFF.

The chain's CDR3 is CASSQPQGVYGYTF. The DNA of the CDR3 is TGCGCCAGCAGCCAGCCACAGGGGGTGTATGGCTACACCTTC. The gene calls are TRBV4-1 and TRBJ1-2, with 8 bases matching TRBD1. With 3 bases clipped from V and 5 bases from J, the junction kept 5 bases outside the gene matches. Germline V lookup: CDR1 MGHRA, CDR2 YSYEKL. The CDR3 has 14 amino acids.

In its sample, this clonotype was seen a few times. The chain has TRBV20-1 and TRBJ1-2, with a tentative D call TRBD1 (5 bases). This CDR3 spans 14 amino acids. V was shortened by 6 bases and J by 4 bases, with 18 bases between the two germline ends. The germline CDR1 and CDR2 sequences are DFQATT and SNEGSKA (reference sequence). The CDR3 DNA reads TGCAGTGCCCAGGACACGCTTCGCGGCTATGGCTACACCTTC. Translated, it gives CSAQDTLRGYGYTF.

This clonotype was seen repeatedly, ten times or more. This chain connects TRBV18 to TRBJ2-1; D gene uncertain. Germline loops: CDR1 KGHSH, CDR2 LQKENI. Trimming shortened V by 5 bases and J by 6 bases, and 8 bases separated the two germline ends. This CDR3 region has 12 residues. CDR3: CASSGQVNEQFF. The DNA of the CDR3 is TGTGCCAGCTCAGGGCAGGTCAATGAGCAGTTCTTC.

This clonotype was counted between two and nine times. The chain joins TRBV3-1 to TRBJ2-2; TRBD1 matches 9 bases. Trimming took 4 bases from V and 4 from J; bases not matched to a gene: 10. The CDR3 contains 17 residues. Germline assignment: CDR1 LGHDT and CDR2 YNNKEL (reference sequence). In DNA form, the CDR3 reads TGTGCCAGCAGCCCGGTCCCGGGACAGGGTTTCACCGGGGAGCTGTTTTTT. Its protein product is CASSPVPGQGFTGELFF.

For the CDR3, the DNA is TGCAGTGCTAGAGATCCCAGCGGGGGGGCAGATACGCAGTATTTT. Amino acids: CSARDPSGGADTQYF. This chain connects TRBV20-1 to TRBJ2-3; 10 bases fit TRBD2. Looked up from germline, CDR1 is DFQATT and CDR2 is SNEGSKA (reference sequence). J was trimmed by 4 bases and V by 0 bases; bases with no gene match: 4. This CDR3 is 15 amino acids long.

This clonotype was seen many times. V gene TRBV3-1 combines with J gene TRBJ1-6; D is ambiguous. Trimming removed 1 base from V and 6 bases from J, with 10 bases in between. The CDR3 runs 15 residues. CDR1 LGHDT and CDR2 YNNKEL come from the germline V gene (reference sequence). The CDR3 here is CASSQATNSNSPLHF. The CDR3 DNA follows: TGTGCCAGCAGCCAAGCCACTAATAGTAATTCACCCCTCCACTTT.

This clonotype turned up a few times. The chain uses TRBV5-5 and TRBJ1-2; TRBD1 aligns across 7 bases. Germline assignment: CDR1 SGHKS and CDR2 YYEKEE (reference sequence). V shed 3 bases, J shed 2 bases, and the junction held 10 bases outside the gene matches. The CDR3 sequence is 16 residues long. The CDR3 region is CASSSRGSRANYGYTF. CDR3 coding DNA: TGTGCCAGCAGCTCCAGGGGGTCCCGGGCCAACTATGGCTACACCTTC.

The table lists this clonotype with a few counts. The chain has TRBV20-1 and TRBJ1-2; the D is unclear. Looked up from germline, CDR1 is DFQATT and CDR2 is SNEGSKA (reference sequence). The length of the CDR3 is 11 residues. CDR3 nucleotides: TGCACCACCGCCGAGGGCTATGGCTACACCTTC. It specifies CTTAEGYGYTF.